These T cell receptor beta chains were read from a single sample in a study. TCRdb re-derived calls from the 5' RACE reads in MiXCR, one entry per CDR3 protein. The sample consists of tens of thousands of distinct CDR3 sequences, roughly 28% of them appearing once. The sample comprised tumor-infiltrating Tregs sorted from the breast tumor. Receptors originate from a female donor with breast cancer. CDR3s include the opening cysteine and the closing phenylalanine or tryptophan. The D gene is left open where the match is weak. Expanded clones get a size class; other rows say once, few or many, or leave the size out.

clone size	V gene	J gene	D gene	CDR3 protein	CDR3 DNA
NA	TRBV4-2	TRBJ1-3	NA	CASSQVSVPHSGNTIYF	TGTGCCAGCAGCCAAGTATCGGTCCCCCACTCTGGAAACACCATATATTTT
NA	TRBV7-6	TRBJ2-1	TRBD1	CASSSQGQGGNEQFF	TGTGCCAGCAGCTCCCAGGGACAGGGAGGCAATGAGCAGTTCTTC
NA	TRBV20-1	TRBJ1-2	NA	CSARNLRVANYGYTF	TGCAGTGCTAGAAACCTCAGGGTGGCGAACTATGGCTACACCTTC
NA	TRBV20-1	TRBJ2-4	NA	CSARFNRVDTQYF	TGCAGTGCTAGATTTAACAGGGTAGACACTCAGTACTTC
few	TRBV28	TRBJ1-6	NA	CASSIPGLGGLSSPLHF	TGTGCCAGCAGTATCCCAGGGTTGGGGGGTTTAAGTTCACCCCTCCACTTT
few	TRBV6-1	TRBJ1-1	NA	CASSGQGTTEAFF	TGTGCCAGCAGTGGGCAGGGTACCACTGAAGCTTTCTTT
many	TRBV6-5	TRBJ2-3	NA	CASRPTGYYTDTQYF	TGTGCCAGCAGGCCCACAGGGTATTATACAGATACGCAGTATTTT
NA	TRBV29-1	TRBJ2-7	NA	CSVGQSYEQYF	TGCAGCGTTGGACAGTCCTACGAGCAGTACTTC
NA	TRBV2	TRBJ1-5	TRBD1	CASTLGDRGGYGPQHF	TGTGCCAGCACCTTGGGGGACAGGGGAGGTTACGGGCCCCAGCATTTT
NA	TRBV29-1	TRBJ2-1	TRBD2	CSVALAGIGYNEQFF	TGCAGCGTTGCACTAGCGGGAATCGGTTACAATGAGCAGTTCTTC
few	TRBV5-1	TRBJ2-2	TRBD2	CASCLAGDTGELFF	TGCGCCAGCTGCCTAGCGGGAGATACCGGGGAGCTGTTTTTT
NA	TRBV28	TRBJ2-2	TRBD2	CASMSGGTGELFF	TGTGCCAGCATGAGCGGGGGGACCGGGGAGCTGTTTTTT
NA	TRBV9	TRBJ2-6	NA	CASSVGEGSGANVLTF	TGTGCCAGCAGCGTAGGAGAGGGCTCTGGGGCCAACGTCCTGACTTTC
NA	TRBV5-6	TRBJ2-5	TRBD2	CASSRQPSGGAQETQYF	TGTGCCAGCAGCCGACAGCCTAGCGGGGGGGCCCAAGAGACCCAGTACTTC
NA	TRBV2	TRBJ2-5	TRBD1	CASSGTGEETQYF	TGTGCCAGCAGTGGAACAGGGGAAGAGACCCAGTACTTC
few	TRBV6-2/TRBV6-3	TRBJ1-1	NA	CASSYRRVIEAFF	TGTGCCAGCAGTTACCGAAGGGTCATTGAAGCTTTCTTT
few	TRBV5-1	TRBJ2-5	NA	CASSLVGRSQETQYF	TGCGCCAGCAGCTTAGTGGGACGTAGCCAAGAGACCCAGTACTTC
few	TRBV7-9	TRBJ1-1	TRBD1	CASSGHRQGNEAFF	TGTGCCAGCAGCGGTCACAGACAGGGAAATGAAGCTTTCTTT
many	TRBV5-1	TRBJ2-6	NA	CASSLMGFGANVLTF	TGCGCCAGCAGCTTGATGGGTTTTGGGGCCAACGTCCTGACTTTC
NA	TRBV12-3/TRBV12-4	TRBJ1-5	NA	CASSAGPNSNQPQHF	TGTGCCAGCAGTGCGGGACCAAATAGCAATCAGCCCCAGCATTTT
few	TRBV5-1	TRBJ2-3	TRBD2	CASRIAGVRDTQYF	TGCGCCAGCAGGATAGCGGGAGTTCGAGATACGCAGTATTTT
NA	TRBV23-1	TRBJ1-5	TRBD1	CASTTTSDRGFLDYQPQHF	TGCGCCAGCACCACAACGTCGGACAGGGGCTTCTTGGACTATCAGCCCCAGCATTTT
many	TRBV5-1	TRBJ2-7	NA	CASSFLAMTYEQYF	TGCGCCAGCAGCTTTCTAGCGATGACCTACGAGCAGTACTTC
NA	TRBV7-3	TRBJ1-4	NA	CASSLTINEKLFF	TGTGCCAGCAGCTTGACCATTAATGAAAAACTGTTTTTT
few	TRBV5-1	TRBJ2-2	TRBD2	CATRMTSGRTDTGELFF	TGCGCCACGAGGATGACTAGCGGGAGGACGGACACCGGGGAGCTGTTTTTT
NA	TRBV5-1	TRBJ2-3	TRBD2	CASRKSTSGRADTQYF	TGCGCCAGCAGGAAATCGACTAGCGGGAGAGCAGATACGCAGTATTTT
NA	TRBV5-1	TRBJ1-5	TRBD1	CAGSLTTGGDQPQHF	TGCGCCGGCAGCTTGACAACAGGGGGGGATCAGCCCCAGCATTTT
NA	TRBV12-3/TRBV12-4	TRBJ1-5	NA	CANSLEGNQPQHF	TGTGCCAACAGTTTGGAAGGGAATCAGCCCCAGCATTTT
NA	TRBV7-2	TRBJ2-1	NA	CASSLYGTVWFF	TGTGCCAGCAGCTTATACGGGACTGTATGGTTCTTC
NA	TRBV5-5	TRBJ1-5	NA	CASSLMTGENQPQHF	TGTGCCAGCAGCCTAATGACAGGTGAAAATCAGCCCCAGCATTTT
NA	TRBV15	TRBJ2-5	NA	CATSRGGVANQETQYF	TGTGCCACCAGCAGAGGGGGGGTCGCGAACCAAGAGACCCAGTACTTC
NA	TRBV5-1	TRBJ1-1	NA	CAGSLYGGQGTEAFF	TGCGCCGGCAGCTTGTACGGGGGGCAGGGAACTGAAGCTTTCTTT
NA	TRBV20-1	TRBJ2-7	TRBD2	CSAREGAGTYEQYF	TGCAGTGCTAGAGAGGGAGCGGGGACCTACGAGCAGTACTTC
NA	TRBV2	TRBJ1-1	NA	CASSEDTEAFF	TGTGCCAGCAGTGAAGATACTGAAGCTTTCTTT
NA	TRBV9	TRBJ2-7	NA	CASSVGVRVSYEQYF	TGTGCCAGCAGCGTAGGAGTCAGGGTATCCTACGAGCAGTACTTC
NA	TRBV10-3	TRBJ2-3	NA	CAISEGGATDTQYF	TGTGCCATCAGTGAAGGAGGGGCCACAGATACGCAGTATTTT
many	TRBV6-1	TRBJ1-5	TRBD1	CASSLTGGWQPQHF	TGTGCCAGCAGTCTCACAGGGGGCTGGCAGCCCCAGCATTTT
NA	TRBV6-6	TRBJ2-1	TRBD2	CASRRTLAGDGEQFF	TGTGCCAGCAGACGAACACTAGCGGGAGATGGTGAGCAGTTCTTC
NA	TRBV4-3	TRBJ1-2	NA	CASSQGRGYGYTF	TGCGCCAGCAGCCAGGGGCGCGGCTATGGCTACACCTTC
many	TRBV20-1	TRBJ1-1	TRBD1	CSARVLQGAKTEAFF	TGCAGTGCTAGAGTTTTACAGGGGGCAAAAACTGAAGCTTTCTTT
NA	TRBV7-2	TRBJ1-3	NA	CASSLTAGAGNTTYF	TGTGCCAGCAGCTTAACGGCAGGGGCTGGAAACACCACATATTTT
many	TRBV5-1	TRBJ2-1	NA	CASSLEAGAIPGEQFF	TGCGCCAGCAGCTTGGAGGCGGGGGCAATTCCTGGTGAGCAGTTCTTC
few	TRBV28	TRBJ2-7	TRBD2	CATINGGDYEQYF	TGTGCCACTATAAATGGGGGGGACTACGAGCAGTACTTC
NA	TRBV3-1	TRBJ2-7	TRBD2	CAGSQVGTGGPRNEQYF	TGTGCCGGCAGCCAAGTCGGGACGGGGGGGCCGAGGAACGAGCAGTACTTC
NA	TRBV9	TRBJ2-5	NA	CASSVATDYATQYF	TGTGCCAGCAGCGTAGCTACGGACTACGCTACCCAGTACTTC
few	TRBV5-1	TRBJ2-7	NA	CASSLAVYSYEQYF	TGCGCCAGCAGCTTGGCGGTCTACTCCTACGAGCAGTACTTC
few	TRBV6-2/TRBV6-3	TRBJ2-1	NA	CASSSDSPYNEQFF	TGTGCCAGCAGTTCGGACAGTCCCTACAATGAGCAGTTCTTC
once	TRBV11-1	TRBJ2-7	TRBD1	CASSSRGTGACEQYF	TGTGCCAGCAGTTCACGCGGGACAGGGGCCTGCGAGCAGTACTTC
medium-sized	TRBV6-5	TRBJ2-7	TRBD1	CASSYQGADYEQYF	TGTGCCAGCAGTTATCAGGGGGCGGATTACGAGCAGTACTTC
NA	TRBV2	TRBJ1-1	NA	CASSPEGRGSGAFF	TGTGCCAGCAGCCCCGAGGGGAGGGGTTCTGGAGCTTTCTTT
NA	TRBV20-1	TRBJ2-7	NA	CSARNFRSGSYEQYF	TGCAGTGCTAGAAACTTCCGGAGCGGCTCCTACGAGCAGTACTTC
NA	TRBV20-1	TRBJ2-3	TRBD2	CSAGMREMGTETQYF	TGCAGTGCCGGGATGCGGGAGATGGGAACAGAGACGCAGTATTTT
NA	TRBV12-3/TRBV12-4	TRBJ2-2	TRBD2	CASSLGGDTGELFF	TGTGCCAGCAGTTTGGGGGGGGACACCGGGGAGCTGTTTTTT
many	TRBV7-9	TRBJ1-4	NA	CASSPQTNEKLFF	TGTGCCAGCAGCCCTCAAACTAATGAAAAACTGTTTTTT
NA	TRBV6-1	TRBJ1-6	TRBD1	CASSEDRGSPLHF	TGTGCCAGCAGTGAGGACAGGGGCTCACCCCTCCACTTT
NA	TRBV4-2	TRBJ1-2	NA	CASSQHPLEALGYGYTF	TGTGCCAGCAGCCAACACCCGTTAGAGGCTTTAGGGTATGGCTACACCTTC
once	TRBV19	TRBJ2-1	TRBD1	CASRSTTGGYYNEQFF	TGTGCCAGTAGATCTACGACAGGGGGCTATTACAATGAGCAGTTCTTC
NA	TRBV20-1	TRBJ2-1	TRBD2	CSASPKPGLAGEVSYNEQFF	TGCAGTGCTAGTCCCAAACCGGGACTAGCGGGAGAAGTCTCCTACAATGAGCAGTTCTTC
few	TRBV5-1	TRBJ1-2	NA	CASSLAGEVSVYTF	TGCGCCAGCAGCTTGGCCGGGGAGGTCTCCGTCTACACCTTC
many	TRBV12-3/TRBV12-4	TRBJ1-6	NA	CASSRQNNSPLHF	TGTGCCAGCAGTCGACAGAATAATTCACCCCTCCACTTT